This is a list of T cell receptor beta chains from one sample in a study of cytomegalovirus exposure and HLA in healthy donors. Sequencing used immunoSEQ multiplex PCR; TCRdb keeps in-frame clones, though not all of them. The sample shows 150,000 to 200,000 clones, around nine tenths of them seen only once. The sequenced sample was PBMCs. The receptors originated from a woman younger than 30 in good health and CMV-seronegative. The conserved cysteine and the conserved F or W are not part of the CDR3 here.

CDR3 protein: ASSLRIPWGVDYGYT; J gene: TRBJ1-2; V gene: TRBV7-8
CDR3 protein: ASRGGWGGTEAF; J gene: TRBJ1-1; V gene: TRBV10-2
CDR3 protein: ASSNRTGDVSGYT; J gene: TRBJ1-2; V gene: TRBV18
CDR3 protein: ASSPQGAVNEKLF; J gene: TRBJ1-4; V gene: TRBV4-1
CDR3 protein: ASSRGEKLF; J gene: TRBJ1-4; V gene: TRBV6-5
CDR3 protein: ASRMTGTYNEQF; J gene: TRBJ2-1; V gene: TRBV28
CDR3 protein: ASSDGTGSQPQH; J gene: TRBJ1-5; V gene: TRBV5-1
CDR3 protein: ASSEGTTNEKLF; J gene: TRBJ1-4; V gene: TRBV6-1
CDR3 protein: ASKSGNTEAF; J gene: TRBJ1-1; V gene: TRBV19
CDR3 protein: ASSYLPAYYEQY; J gene: TRBJ2-7; V gene: TRBV6-6
CDR3 protein: ASGRGDYTEAF; J gene: TRBJ1-1; V gene: TRBV9
CDR3 protein: ASSAGSQRTEAF; J gene: TRBJ1-1; V gene: TRBV6-1